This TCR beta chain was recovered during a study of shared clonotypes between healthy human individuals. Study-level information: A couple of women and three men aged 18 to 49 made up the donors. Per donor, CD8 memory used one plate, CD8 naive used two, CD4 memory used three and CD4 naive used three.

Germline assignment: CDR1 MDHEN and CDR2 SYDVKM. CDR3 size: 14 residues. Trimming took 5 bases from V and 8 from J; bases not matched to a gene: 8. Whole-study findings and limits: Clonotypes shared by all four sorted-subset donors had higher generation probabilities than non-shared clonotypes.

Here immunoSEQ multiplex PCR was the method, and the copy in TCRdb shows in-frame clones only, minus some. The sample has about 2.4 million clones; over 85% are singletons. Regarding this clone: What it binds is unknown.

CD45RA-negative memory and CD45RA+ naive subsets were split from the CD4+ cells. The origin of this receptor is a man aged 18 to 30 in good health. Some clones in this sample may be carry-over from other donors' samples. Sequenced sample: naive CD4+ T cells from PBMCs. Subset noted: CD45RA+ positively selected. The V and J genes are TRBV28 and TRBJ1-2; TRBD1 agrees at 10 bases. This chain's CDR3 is CASSPFRDRGGYTF. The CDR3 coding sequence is TGTGCCAGCAGTCCCTTTCGGGACAGGGGAGGCTACACCTTC.